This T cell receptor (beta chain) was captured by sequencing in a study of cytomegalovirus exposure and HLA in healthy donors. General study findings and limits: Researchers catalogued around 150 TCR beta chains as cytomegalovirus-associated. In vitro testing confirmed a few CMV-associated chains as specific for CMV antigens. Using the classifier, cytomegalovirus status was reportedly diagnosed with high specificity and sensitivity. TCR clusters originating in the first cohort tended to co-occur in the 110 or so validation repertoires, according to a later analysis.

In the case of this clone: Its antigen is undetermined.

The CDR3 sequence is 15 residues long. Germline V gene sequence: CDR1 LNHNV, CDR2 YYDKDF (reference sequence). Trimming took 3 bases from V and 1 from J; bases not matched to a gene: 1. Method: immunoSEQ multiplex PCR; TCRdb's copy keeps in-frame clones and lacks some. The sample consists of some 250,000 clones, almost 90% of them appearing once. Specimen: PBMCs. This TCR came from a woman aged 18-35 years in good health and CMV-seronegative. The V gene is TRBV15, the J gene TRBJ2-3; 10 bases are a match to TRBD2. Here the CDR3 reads CATSSTSGGTDTQYF. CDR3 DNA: TGTGCCACCAGCAGCACTAGCGGGGGCACAGATACGCAGTATTTT.